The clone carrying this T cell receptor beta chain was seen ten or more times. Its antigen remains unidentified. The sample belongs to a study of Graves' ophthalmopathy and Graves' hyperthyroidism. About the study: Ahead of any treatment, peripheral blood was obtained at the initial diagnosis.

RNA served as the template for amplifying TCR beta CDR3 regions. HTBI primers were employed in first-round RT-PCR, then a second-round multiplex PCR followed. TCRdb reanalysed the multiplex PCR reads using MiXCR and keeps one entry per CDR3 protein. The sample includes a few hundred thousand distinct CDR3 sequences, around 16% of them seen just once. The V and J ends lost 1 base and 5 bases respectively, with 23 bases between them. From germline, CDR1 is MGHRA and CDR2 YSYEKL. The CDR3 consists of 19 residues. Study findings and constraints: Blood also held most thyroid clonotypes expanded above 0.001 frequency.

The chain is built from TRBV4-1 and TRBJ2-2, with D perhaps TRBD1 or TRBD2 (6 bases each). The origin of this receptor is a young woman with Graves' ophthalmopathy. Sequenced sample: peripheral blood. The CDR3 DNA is TGCGCCAGCAGCCAAGTTTTAGGTTCGGGGGCACTATCGACCGGGGAGCTGTTTTTT. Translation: CASSQVLGSGALSTGELFF.